This T cell receptor (beta chain) is from a study of shared clonotypes between healthy human individuals. Study information: Aged 18 to 49, the donors were two women and a few men.

Each replicate PCR on the sorted subsets used 200 ng DNA (approximately 33,000 T cell genomes). Repertoires were generated with immunoSEQ multiplex PCR, while TCRdb's copy carries only in-frame clones and drops some. The sample gives some 900,000 clones, around three quarters of which show up once; about 1.5% is in the top ten. Within Nashville, Tennessee resided all donors, each a Caucasian adult. Per the germline V gene, CDR1 is MNHEY and CDR2 is SMNVEV (reference sequence). The CDR3 runs to 13 residues. The rearrangement joins TRBV27 to TRBJ1-1, with 8 nucleotides matching TRBD1. Sequencing was carried out using memory CD4+ T cells sorted from blood. The subset: CD45RA-negative fraction. The receptor was isolated from a man between 18 and 29 years old in good health. Written as DNA, the CDR3 is TGTATCTCACACGCGGCAGGGGGCTTAAAAGCTTTCTTT. It encodes CISHAAGGLKAFF.